This T cell receptor beta chain was captured by sequencing in a study of T cells after yellow fever vaccination. This clonotype has a handful of counts. CDR1 is LGHNA, CDR2 YSLEER, per germline. The CDR3 sequence is 17 residues long. With 4 bases removed from V and 0 bases from J, the gap between germline ends came to 16 bases. TCRdb re-derived calls from the 5' RACE reads in MiXCR, one entry per CDR3 protein. The top ten clones hold roughly a sixth of a sample with around 500,000 distinct CDR3 sequences, just over 20% of them seen once. The chain has TRBV4-3 and TRBJ1-3; D unclear. This clonotype was obtained from a man younger than 35 who received the YFV17D yellow fever vaccine. This specimen was PBMCs, taken 21 days after the first yellow fever vaccination. Written as DNA, the CDR3 is TGCGCCAGCAGCCCGAAGACAACGGGCTACTCTGGAAACACCATATATTTT. Its translation is CASSPKTTGYSGNTIYF.